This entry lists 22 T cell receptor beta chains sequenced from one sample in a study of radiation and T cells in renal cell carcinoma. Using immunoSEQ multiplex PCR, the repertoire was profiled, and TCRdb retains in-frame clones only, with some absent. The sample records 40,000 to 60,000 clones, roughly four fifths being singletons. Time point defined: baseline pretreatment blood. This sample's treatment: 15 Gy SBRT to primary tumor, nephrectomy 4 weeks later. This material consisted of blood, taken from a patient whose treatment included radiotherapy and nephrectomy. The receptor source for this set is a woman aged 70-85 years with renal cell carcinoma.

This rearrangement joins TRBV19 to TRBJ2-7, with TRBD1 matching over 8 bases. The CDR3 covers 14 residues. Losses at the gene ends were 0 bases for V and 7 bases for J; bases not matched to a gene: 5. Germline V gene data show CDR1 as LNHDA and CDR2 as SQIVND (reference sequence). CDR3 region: CASSIDRGRREQYF. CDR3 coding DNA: TGTGCCAGTAGTATAGACAGGGGGCGACGGGAGCAGTACTTC.

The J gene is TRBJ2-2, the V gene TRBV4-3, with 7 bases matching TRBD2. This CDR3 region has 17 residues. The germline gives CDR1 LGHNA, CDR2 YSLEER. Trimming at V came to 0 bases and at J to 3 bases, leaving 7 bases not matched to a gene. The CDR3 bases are TGCGCCAGCAGCCAAGAGCCAGCGGGAAGTGACACCGGGGAGCTGTTTTTT. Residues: CASSQEPAGSDTGELFF.

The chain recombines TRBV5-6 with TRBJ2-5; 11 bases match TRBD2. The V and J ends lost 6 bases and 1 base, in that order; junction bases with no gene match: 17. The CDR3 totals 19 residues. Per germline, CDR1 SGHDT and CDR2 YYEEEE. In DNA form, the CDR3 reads TGTGCCAGCACCCTACTAGCGGGAGTTCCTTTCACTATCCAAGAGACCCAGTACTTC. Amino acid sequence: CASTLLAGVPFTIQETQYF.

DNA of the CDR3: TGTGCCAGCAGTGAAACTATGGCCGGGGAGCTGTTTTTT. The encoded protein is CASSETMAGELFF. The chain uses TRBV2 and TRBJ2-2, with D unclear. The CDR3 spans 13 residues. V was trimmed by 2 bases and J by 6 bases, leaving 7 bases between them. Looked up from germline, CDR1 is SNHLY and CDR2 is FYNNEI.

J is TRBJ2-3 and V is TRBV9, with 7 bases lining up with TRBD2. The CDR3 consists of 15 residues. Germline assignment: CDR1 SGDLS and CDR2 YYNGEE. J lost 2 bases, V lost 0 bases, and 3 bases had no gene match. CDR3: CASSVAAGFTDTQYF. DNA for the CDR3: TGTGCCAGCAGCGTAGCAGCGGGGTTCACAGATACGCAGTATTTT.

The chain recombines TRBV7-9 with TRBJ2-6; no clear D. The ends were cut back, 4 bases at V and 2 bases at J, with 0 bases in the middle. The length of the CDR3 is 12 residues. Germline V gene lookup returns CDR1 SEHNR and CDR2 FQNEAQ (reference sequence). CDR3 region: CASSSGANVLTF. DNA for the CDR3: TGTGCCAGCAGCTCTGGGGCCAACGTCCTGACTTTC. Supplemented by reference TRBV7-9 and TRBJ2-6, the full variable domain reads DTGVSQNPRHKITKRGQNVTFRCDPISEHNRLYWYRQTLGQGPEFLTYFQNEAQLEKSRLLSDRFSAERPKGSFSTLEIQRTEQGDSAMYLCASSSGANVLTFGAGSRLTVL.

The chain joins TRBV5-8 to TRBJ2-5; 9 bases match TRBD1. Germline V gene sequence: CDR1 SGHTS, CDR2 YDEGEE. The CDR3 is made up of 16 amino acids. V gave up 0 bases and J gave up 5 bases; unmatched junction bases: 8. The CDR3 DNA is TGTGCCAGCAGCTTGGCCCCCGGGACAGGGCGGGAGACCCAGTACTTC. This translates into CASSLAPGTGRETQYF.

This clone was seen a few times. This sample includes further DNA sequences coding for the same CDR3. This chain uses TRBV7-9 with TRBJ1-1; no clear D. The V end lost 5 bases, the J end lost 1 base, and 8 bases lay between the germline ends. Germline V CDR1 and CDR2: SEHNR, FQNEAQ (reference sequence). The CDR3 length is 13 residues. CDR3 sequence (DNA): TGTGCCAGCAGCCTGTGGGAGAACACTGAAGCTTTCTTT. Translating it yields CASSLWENTEAFF.

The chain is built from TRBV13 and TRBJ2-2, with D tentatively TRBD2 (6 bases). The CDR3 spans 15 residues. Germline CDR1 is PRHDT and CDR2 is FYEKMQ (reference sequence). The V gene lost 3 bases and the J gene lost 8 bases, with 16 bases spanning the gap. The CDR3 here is CASSLSGAFIGELFF. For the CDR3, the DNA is TGTGCCAGCAGCTTGTCGGGAGCTTTCATTGGGGAGCTGTTTTTT.

The CDR3 sequence: CASSVAPGTGKAEQYF. The CDR3 DNA sequence: TGTGCCAGCAGCGTAGCTCCCGGGACAGGGAAAGCCGAGCAGTACTTC. The chain couples TRBV9 to TRBJ2-7; 9 bases line up with TRBD1. CDR3 length: 16 residues. The ends lost 0 bases at V and 6 bases at J; junction bases unmatched: 10. Germline lookup yields CDR1 SGDLS and CDR2 YYNGEE.

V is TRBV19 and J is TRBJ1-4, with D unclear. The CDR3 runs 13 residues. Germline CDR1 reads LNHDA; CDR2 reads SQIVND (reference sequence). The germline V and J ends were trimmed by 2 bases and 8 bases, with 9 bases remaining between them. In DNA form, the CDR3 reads TGTGCCAGTAGTATAAGAGGGATGGAAAAACTGTTTTTT. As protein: CASSIRGMEKLFF.

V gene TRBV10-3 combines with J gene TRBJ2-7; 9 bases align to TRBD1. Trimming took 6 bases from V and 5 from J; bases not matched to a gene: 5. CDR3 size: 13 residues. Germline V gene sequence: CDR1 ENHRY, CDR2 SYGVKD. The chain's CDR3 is CAIRRTGAHEQYF. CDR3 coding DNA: TGTGCCATCAGGAGGACAGGGGCCCACGAGCAGTACTTC.

CDR3 bases: TGTGCCAGCAGCTCCCTAGGGACTAGCGACACCGGGGAGCTGTTTTTT. It is translated as CASSSLGTSDTGELFF. The V and J genes are TRBV13 and TRBJ2-2, with TRBD2 identical over 10 bases. The CDR3 has 16 amino acids. The V gene's germline CDR1 is PRHDT and CDR2 FYEKMQ (reference sequence). The V gene end was trimmed by 4 bases and the J gene end by 3 bases; junction bases not matched to a gene: 5.

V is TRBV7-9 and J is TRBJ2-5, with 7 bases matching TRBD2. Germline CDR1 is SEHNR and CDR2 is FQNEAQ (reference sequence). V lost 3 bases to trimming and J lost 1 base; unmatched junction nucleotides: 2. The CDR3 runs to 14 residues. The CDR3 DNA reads TGTGCCAGCAGCTTTGGCGGGGGCCAAGAGACCCAGTACTTC. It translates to CASSFGGGQETQYF.

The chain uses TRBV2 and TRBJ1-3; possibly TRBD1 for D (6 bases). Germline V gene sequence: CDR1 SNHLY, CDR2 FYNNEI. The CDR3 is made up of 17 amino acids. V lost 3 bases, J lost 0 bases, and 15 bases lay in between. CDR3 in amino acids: CASSERGGGYSGNTIYF. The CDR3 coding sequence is TGTGCCAGCAGTGAGAGGGGGGGCGGCTACTCTGGAAACACCATATATTTT.

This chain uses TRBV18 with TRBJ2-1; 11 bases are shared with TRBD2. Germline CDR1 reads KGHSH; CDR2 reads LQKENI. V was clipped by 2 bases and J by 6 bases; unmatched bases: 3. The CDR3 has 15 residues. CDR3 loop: CASSPTSGGPNEQFF. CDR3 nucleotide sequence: TGTGCCAGCTCACCAACTAGCGGGGGACCCAATGAGCAGTTCTTC.

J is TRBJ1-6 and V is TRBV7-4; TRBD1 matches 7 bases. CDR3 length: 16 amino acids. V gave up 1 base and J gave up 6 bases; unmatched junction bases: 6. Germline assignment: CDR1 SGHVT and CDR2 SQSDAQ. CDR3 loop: CASSLGGGWGNSPLHF. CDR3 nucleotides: TGTGCCAGCAGCTTAGGAGGGGGCTGGGGTAATTCACCCCTCCACTTT.

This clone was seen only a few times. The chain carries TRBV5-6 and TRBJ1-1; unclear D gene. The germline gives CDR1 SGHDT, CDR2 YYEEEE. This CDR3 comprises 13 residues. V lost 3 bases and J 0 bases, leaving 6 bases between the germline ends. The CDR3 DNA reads TGTGCCAGCAGCTCTTACTTGAACACTGAAGCTTTCTTT. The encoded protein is CASSSYLNTEAFF. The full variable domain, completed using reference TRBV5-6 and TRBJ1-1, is DAGVTQSPTHLIKTRGQQVTLRCSPKSGHDTVSWYQQALGQGPQFIFQYYEEEERQRGNFPDRFSGHQFPNYSSELNVNALLLGDSALYLCASSSYLNTEAFFGQGTRLTVV.

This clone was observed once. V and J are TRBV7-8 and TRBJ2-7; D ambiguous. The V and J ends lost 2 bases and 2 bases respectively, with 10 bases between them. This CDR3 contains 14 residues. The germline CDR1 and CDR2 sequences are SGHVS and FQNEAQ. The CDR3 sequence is CASSLSWGPYEQYF. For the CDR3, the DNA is TGTGCCAGCAGCTTAAGTTGGGGTCCCTACGAGCAGTACTTC.

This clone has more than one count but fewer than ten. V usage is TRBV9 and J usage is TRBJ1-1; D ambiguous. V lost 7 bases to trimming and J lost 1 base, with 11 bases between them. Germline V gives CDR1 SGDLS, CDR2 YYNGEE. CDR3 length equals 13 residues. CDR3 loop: CASGSGWNTEAFF. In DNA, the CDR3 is TGTGCCAGCGGGAGTGGGTGGAACACTGAAGCTTTCTTT.

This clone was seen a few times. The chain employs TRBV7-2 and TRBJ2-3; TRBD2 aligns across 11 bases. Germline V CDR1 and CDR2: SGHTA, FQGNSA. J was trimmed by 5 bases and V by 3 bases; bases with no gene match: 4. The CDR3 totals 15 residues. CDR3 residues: CASSFVAGGEDTQYF. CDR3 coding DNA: TGTGCCAGCAGCTTTGTAGCGGGGGGGGAAGATACGCAGTATTTT.

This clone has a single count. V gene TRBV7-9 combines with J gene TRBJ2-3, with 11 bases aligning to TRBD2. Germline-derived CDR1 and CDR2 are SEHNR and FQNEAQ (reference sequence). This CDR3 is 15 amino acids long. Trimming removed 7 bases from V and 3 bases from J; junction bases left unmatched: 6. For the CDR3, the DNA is TGTGCCAGCACCCCGACTAGCGGGAATACAGATACGCAGTATTTT. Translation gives CASTPTSGNTDTQYF. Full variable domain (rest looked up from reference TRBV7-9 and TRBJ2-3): DTGVSQNPRHKITKRGQNVTFRCDPISEHNRLYWYRQTLGQGPEFLTYFQNEAQLEKSRLLSDRFSAERPKGSFSTLEIQRTEQGDSAMYLCASTPTSGNTDTQYFGPGTRLTVL.